What follows describes a single T cell receptor (beta chain). Its antigen remains unknown. Losses at the gene ends were 2 bases for V and 9 bases for J; bases not matched to a gene: 9. This CDR3 has 15 amino acids. Germline-derived CDR1 and CDR2 are MNHEY and SMNVEV (reference sequence). Assay used: immunoSEQ multiplex PCR; TCRdb lists only in-frame clones, some missing. Seen here are 150,000 to 200,000 clones, around 85% observed once, and the top ten hold about 6%. The data derive from a study of cytomegalovirus exposure and HLA in healthy donors. Findings and caveats of the study: Rare TCR sequences dominated, though some public TCRs recurred in many donors.

The rearrangement joins TRBV27 to TRBJ2-1; 8 bases are a match to TRBD1. The sequence came from a woman between 25 and 40 years old in good health and CMV-seronegative. The specimen sequenced was PBMCs. In nucleotides, the CDR3 is TGTGCCAGCAGTTTAATCCAGGGGGCGCTGGGTGAGCAGTTCTTC. Translated: CASSLIQGALGEQFF.